The 13 T cell receptor beta chains presented below share a single source sample, sequenced in a study of T-cell reconstitution after alpha-beta-depleted transplantation in children. Researchers prepared the TCRbeta library using unique molecular identifiers, the study reports. TCRdb reanalysed the PCR reads using MiXCR and keeps one entry per CDR3 protein. This sample has nearly 550,000 distinct CDR3 sequences, with about a sixth found just once. The sequenced sample was PBMCs from the stem cell graft donor, obtained from the stem cell graft. These receptor sequences come from a human donor who donated a stem cell graft to a child with acute lymphoblastic leukemia.

The V gene is TRBV20-1, the J gene TRBJ2-1, with 12 bases identical to TRBD2. V shed 5 bases and J 9 bases; nucleotides not matched to a gene: 5. The CDR3 spans 13 residues. The V gene's germline CDR1 is DFQATT and CDR2 SNEGSKA (reference sequence). The CDR3 DNA sequence: TGCAGTGCTCGGACTAGCGGGATGCTTGAGCAGTTCTTC. Amino acid sequence: CSARTSGMLEQFF.

The chain employs TRBV5-1 and TRBJ1-2, with 7 bases fitting TRBD1. The J segment lost 4 bases and the V segment lost 4 bases, leaving 7 bases of the junction unmatched. This CDR3 region has 14 residues. Germline V gene lookup returns CDR1 SGHRS and CDR2 YFSETQ. CDR3: CASSPRDRSYGYTF. CDR3 sequence (DNA): TGCGCCAGCAGCCCCCGGGACAGATCCTATGGCTACACCTTC.

The chain uses TRBV3-1 and TRBJ2-1; D is unresolved. Trimming pared 1 base from V and 4 bases from J, leaving 8 bases between. CDR3 length: 14 residues. Germline CDR1 and CDR2: LGHDT and YNNKEL (reference sequence). CDR3 in DNA: TGTGCCAGCAGCCAAGCCCTCTTATACAATGAGCAGTTCTTC. Translating gives CASSQALLYNEQFF.

This clonotype was observed a handful of times. This sequence joins TRBV6-5 and TRBJ1-6; D is unclear. This CDR3 spans 14 amino acids. CDR1 and CDR2 from the germline V gene are MNHEY and SVGAGI. V lost 2 bases to trimming and J lost 7 bases, with 9 bases between them. CDR3 DNA: TGTGCCAGCAGTTACGGGCAGGACAATTCACCCCTCCACTTT. It is translated as CASSYGQDNSPLHF.

The chain couples TRBV4-1 to TRBJ2-2, with 9 bases matching TRBD1. The length of the CDR3 is 17 residues. V lost 1 base to trimming and J lost 2 bases; unmatched junction nucleotides: 5. Germline CDR1 MGHRA, CDR2 YSYEKL. CDR3 nucleotide sequence: TGCGCCAGCAGCCAAGTCTACAGGGGGCCTAACACCGGGGAGCTGTTTTTT. Its translation is CASSQVYRGPNTGELFF.

In this sample, this clonotype turned up a few times. The rearrangement joins TRBV9 to TRBJ2-5, with 9 bases lining up with TRBD2. In germline, CDR1 is SGDLS, CDR2 YYNGEE. The CDR3 is made up of 17 amino acids. After removal of 3 bases from V and 5 bases from J, the junction contained 14 bases not matched to a gene. The CDR3, as DNA: TGTGCCAGCAGCGCCGCTGTAAGCGGGAGGTCAGGGGAGACCCAGTACTTC. This translates into CASSAAVSGRSGETQYF.

This rearrangement joins TRBV20-1 to TRBJ1-2; possibly TRBD1 for D (5 bases). Trimming removed 0 bases from V and 6 bases from J, with 14 bases in between. The CDR3 contains 14 residues. CDR1 DFQATT and CDR2 SNEGSKA come from the germline V gene (reference sequence). CDR3 amino acids: CSARDGDGRNGYTF. The CDR3 coding sequence is TGCAGTGCTAGAGATGGGGACGGTAGGAATGGCTACACCTTC.

V and J are TRBV7-9 and TRBJ1-2; TRBD1 aligns across 7 bases. The junction had 6 bases not matched to a gene; V was cut back by 0 bases and J by 8 bases. Per germline, CDR1 SEHNR and CDR2 FQNEAQ (reference sequence). This CDR3 is 14 amino acids long. Here the CDR3 reads CASSLAGGGEGYTF. The CDR3 DNA is TGTGCCAGCAGCTTAGCCGGAGGGGGCGAGGGCTACACCTTC.

This clonotype was seen a handful of times. The chain couples TRBV29-1 to TRBJ1-5; no definite D call. The CDR3 is made up of 13 amino acids. The V end lost 2 bases, the J end lost 0 bases, and 5 bases lay between the germline ends. Looked up from germline, CDR1 is SQVTM and CDR2 is ANQGSEA. The CDR3 spells CSVEYDSNQPQHF. The CDR3 DNA is TGCAGCGTTGAATACGATAGCAATCAGCCCCAGCATTTT.

The gene calls are TRBV18 and TRBJ2-7; 9 bases agree with TRBD2. The germline gives CDR1 KGHSH, CDR2 LQKENI. The CDR3 has 16 residues. The junction had 6 bases not matched to a gene; V was cut back by 3 bases and J by 0 bases. DNA for the CDR3: TGTGCCAGCTCACCTGTAGCGGGAGTCCCCTCCTACGAGCAGTACTTC. This encodes CASSPVAGVPSYEQYF.

Of note for this clonotype: Germline and junction disagree at one end, which may indicate a read error. The genes are TRBV6-1 and TRBJ2-7; D is perhaps TRBD1 or TRBD2 (6 bases each). There are 16 residues in the CDR3. CDR1 is MNHNS and CDR2 is SASEGT in the germline V gene. CDR3 region: CASREGRGLYAYEQYF. For the CDR3, the DNA is TGTGCCAGCAGGGAAGGCCGGGGGCTCTACGCCTACGAGCAGTACTTC.

CDR3 coding DNA: TGTGCCAGCGGATTCTACGAGCAGTACTTC. It specifies CASGFYEQYF. The chain carries TRBV27 and TRBJ2-7; D is ambiguous. From germline, CDR1 is MNHEY and CDR2 SMNVEV (reference sequence). V was pared by 8 bases and J by 3 bases, with 5 bases between. This CDR3 is built from 10 residues.

This chain uses TRBV3-1 with TRBJ2-3; the D is unclear. This CDR3 is built from 15 residues. The germline V gene encodes CDR1 LGHDT and CDR2 YNNKEL (reference sequence). V was pared by 0 bases and J by 2 bases, with 9 bases between. The CDR3 is CASSQDRGSTDTQYF. The CDR3 region has the DNA TGTGCCAGCAGCCAAGATCGAGGTTCCACAGATACGCAGTATTTT.